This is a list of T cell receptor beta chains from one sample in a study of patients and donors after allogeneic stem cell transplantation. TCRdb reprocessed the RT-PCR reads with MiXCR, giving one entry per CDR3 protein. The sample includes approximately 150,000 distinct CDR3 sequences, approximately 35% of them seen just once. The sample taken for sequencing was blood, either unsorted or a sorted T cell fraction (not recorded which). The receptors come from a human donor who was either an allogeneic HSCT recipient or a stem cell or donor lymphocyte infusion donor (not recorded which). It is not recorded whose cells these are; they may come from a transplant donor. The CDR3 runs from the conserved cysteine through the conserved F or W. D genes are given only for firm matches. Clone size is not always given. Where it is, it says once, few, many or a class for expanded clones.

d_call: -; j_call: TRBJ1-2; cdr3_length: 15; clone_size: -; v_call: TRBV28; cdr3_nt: TGTACCTCGGGCAGGGGACCACTTAGCGACTATGGCTACACCTTC; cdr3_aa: CTSGRGPLSDYGYTF
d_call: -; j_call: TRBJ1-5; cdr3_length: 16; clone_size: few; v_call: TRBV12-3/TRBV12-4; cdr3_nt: TGTGCCAGCAGCCTTAGGGTAGCTCGAGGCAATCAGCCCCAGCATTTT; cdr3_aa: CASSLRVARGNQPQHF
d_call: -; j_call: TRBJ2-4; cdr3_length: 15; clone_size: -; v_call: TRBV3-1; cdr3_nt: TGTGCCAGCAGCCAAGATCCACGACCGAATTACATTCAGTACTTC; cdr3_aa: CASSQDPRPNYIQYF
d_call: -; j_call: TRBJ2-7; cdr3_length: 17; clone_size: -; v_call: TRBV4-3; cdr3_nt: TGCGCCAGCAGCCAAGATTGGGATGACAGGCAGAACTACGAGCAGTACTTC; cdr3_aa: CASSQDWDDRQNYEQYF
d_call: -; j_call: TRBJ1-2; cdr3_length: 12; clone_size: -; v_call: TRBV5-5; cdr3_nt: TGTGCCAGCAGCTTGGACAGAAATGGCTACACCTTC; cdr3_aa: CASSLDRNGYTF
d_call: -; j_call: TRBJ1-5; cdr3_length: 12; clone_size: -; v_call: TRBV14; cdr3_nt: TGTGCCAGCAGCCGAGAGAATCAGCCCCAGCATTTT; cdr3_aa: CASSRENQPQHF
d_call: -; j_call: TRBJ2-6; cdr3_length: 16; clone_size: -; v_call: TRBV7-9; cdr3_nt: TGTGCCAGCAGCTTAGGGCTCGTGTCTGGGGCCAACGTCCTGACTTTC; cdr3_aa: CASSLGLVSGANVLTF
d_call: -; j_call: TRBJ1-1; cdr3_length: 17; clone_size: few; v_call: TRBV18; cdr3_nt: TGTGCCAGCTCACCACAGGCAGTGGGGGGGATGAACACTGAAGCTTTCTTT; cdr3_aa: CASSPQAVGGMNTEAFF
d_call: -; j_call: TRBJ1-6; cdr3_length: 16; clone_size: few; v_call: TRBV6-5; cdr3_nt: TGTGCCAGCAGTAACGCACAGGGTCCTCTTGGTTCACCCCTCCACTTT; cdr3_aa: CASSNAQGPLGSPLHF
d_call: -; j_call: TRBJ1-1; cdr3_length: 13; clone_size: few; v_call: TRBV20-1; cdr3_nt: TGCAGTGCTAGAGATCCCGGGGAGGCTGAAGCTTTCTTT; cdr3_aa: CSARDPGEAEAFF
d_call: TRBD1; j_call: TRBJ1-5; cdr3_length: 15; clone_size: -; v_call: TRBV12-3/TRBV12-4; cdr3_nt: TGTGCCAGCAGTTCGGACGGGACAGACAATCAGCCCCAGCATTTT; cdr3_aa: CASSSDGTDNQPQHF
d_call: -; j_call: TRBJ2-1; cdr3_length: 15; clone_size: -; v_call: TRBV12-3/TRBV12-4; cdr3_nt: TGTGCCAGCAGTTTAGCCCGGACTCCCGGGAATGAGCAGTTCTTC; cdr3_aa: CASSLARTPGNEQFF
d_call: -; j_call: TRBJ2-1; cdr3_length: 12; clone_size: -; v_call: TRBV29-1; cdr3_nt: TGCAGCACCCGGGTGGGTTCAAATGAGCAGTTCTTC; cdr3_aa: CSTRVGSNEQFF
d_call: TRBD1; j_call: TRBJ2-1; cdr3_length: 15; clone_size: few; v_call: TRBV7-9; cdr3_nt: TGTGCCAGCAGATTCACTCCGGGACAGTACAATGAGCAGTTCTTC; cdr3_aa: CASRFTPGQYNEQFF
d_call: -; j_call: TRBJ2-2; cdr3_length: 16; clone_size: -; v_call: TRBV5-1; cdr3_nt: TGCGCCAGCAGCTTGGCCGACGTCGCGAACACCGGGGAGCTGTTTTTT; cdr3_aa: CASSLADVANTGELFF
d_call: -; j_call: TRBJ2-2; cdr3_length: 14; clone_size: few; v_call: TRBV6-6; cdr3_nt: TGTGCCAGCAGTTCCCCCAGTAACACCGGGGAGCTGTTTTTT; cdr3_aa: CASSSPSNTGELFF
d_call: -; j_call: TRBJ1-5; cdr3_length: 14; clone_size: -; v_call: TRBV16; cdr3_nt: TGTGCCAGCAGCCAATTCCAACTAGTGGAGCCCCAGCATTTT; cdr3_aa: CASSQFQLVEPQHF
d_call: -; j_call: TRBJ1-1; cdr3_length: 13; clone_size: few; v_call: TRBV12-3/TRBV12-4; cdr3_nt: TGTGCCAGCAGTTTAAGGGACGGCACTGAAGCTTTCTTT; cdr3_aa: CASSLRDGTEAFF
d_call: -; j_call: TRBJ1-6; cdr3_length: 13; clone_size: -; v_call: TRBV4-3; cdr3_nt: TGCGCCAGCAGCCGGGAAGCGGGTTCACCCCTCCACTTT; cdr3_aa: CASSREAGSPLHF
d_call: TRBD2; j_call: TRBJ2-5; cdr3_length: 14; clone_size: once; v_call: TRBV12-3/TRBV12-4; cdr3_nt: TGTGCCAGCGCATCCGCTAGCGGAAAAGAGACCCAGTACTTC; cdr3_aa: CASASASGKETQYF
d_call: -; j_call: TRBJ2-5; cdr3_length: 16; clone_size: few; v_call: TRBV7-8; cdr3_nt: TGTGCCAGCAGCTTACTCCGGGACCAACCTCGGGAGACCCAGTACTTC; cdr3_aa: CASSLLRDQPRETQYF
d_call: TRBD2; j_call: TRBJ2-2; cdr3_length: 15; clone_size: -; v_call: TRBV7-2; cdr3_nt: TGTGCCAGCACGGGGACTAGCGGGCTCACCGGGGAGCTGTTTTTT; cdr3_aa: CASTGTSGLTGELFF
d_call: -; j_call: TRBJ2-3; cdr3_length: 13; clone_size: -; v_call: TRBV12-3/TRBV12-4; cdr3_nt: TGTGCCAGCACTCATAGTTCCACAGTTACGCAGTATTTT; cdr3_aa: CASTHSSTVTQYF
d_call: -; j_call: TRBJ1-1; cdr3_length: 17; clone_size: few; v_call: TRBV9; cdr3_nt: TGTGCCAGCAGCGCCTCTGGGGGGGGCAGGGATTACACTGAAGCTTTCTTT; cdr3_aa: CASSASGGGRDYTEAFF
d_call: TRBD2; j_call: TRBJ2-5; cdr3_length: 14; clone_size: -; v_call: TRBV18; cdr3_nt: TGTGCCAGCTCCGGGACTAGCGGCGCAGAGACCCAGTACTTC; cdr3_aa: CASSGTSGAETQYF
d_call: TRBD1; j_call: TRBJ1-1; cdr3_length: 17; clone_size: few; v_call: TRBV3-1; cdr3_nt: TGTGCCAGCAGCCTTATGGGACAGGGGGGTAGCAGGACTGAAGCTTTCTTT; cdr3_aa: CASSLMGQGGSRTEAFF
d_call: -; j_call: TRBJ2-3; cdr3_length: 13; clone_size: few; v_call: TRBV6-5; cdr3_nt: TGTGCCAGCAGTTTGACTAACACAGATACGCAGTATTTT; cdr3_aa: CASSLTNTDTQYF
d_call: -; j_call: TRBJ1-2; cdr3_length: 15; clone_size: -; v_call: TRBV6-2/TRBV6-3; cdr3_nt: TGTGCCAGCAGCCGAGGGGACTTCCTAAACTATGGCTACACCTTC; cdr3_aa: CASSRGDFLNYGYTF
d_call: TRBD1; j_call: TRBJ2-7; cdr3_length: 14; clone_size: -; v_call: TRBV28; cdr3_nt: TGTGCCAGCAGTTTGGGGACAGGGCCCTACGAGCAGTACTTC; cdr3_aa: CASSLGTGPYEQYF
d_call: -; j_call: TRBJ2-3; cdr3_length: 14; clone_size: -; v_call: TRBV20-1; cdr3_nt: TGCAGTGCTAGCGCCGGCGAGGGAACAGATACGCAGTATTTT; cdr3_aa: CSASAGEGTDTQYF
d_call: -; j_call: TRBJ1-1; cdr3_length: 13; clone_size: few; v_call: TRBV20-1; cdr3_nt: TGCAGTGCTACCACAGGGTTGAACACTGAAGCTTTCTTT; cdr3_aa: CSATTGLNTEAFF
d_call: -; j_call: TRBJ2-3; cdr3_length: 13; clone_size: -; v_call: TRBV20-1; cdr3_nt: TGCAGTGCTACCAGGACTCCCACAGATACGCAGTATTTT; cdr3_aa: CSATRTPTDTQYF
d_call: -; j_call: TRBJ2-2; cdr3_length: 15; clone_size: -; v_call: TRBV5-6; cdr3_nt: TGTGCCAGCAGTCAGAGCGGGCGGTCAATCGGGGAGCTGTTTTTT; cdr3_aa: CASSQSGRSIGELFF